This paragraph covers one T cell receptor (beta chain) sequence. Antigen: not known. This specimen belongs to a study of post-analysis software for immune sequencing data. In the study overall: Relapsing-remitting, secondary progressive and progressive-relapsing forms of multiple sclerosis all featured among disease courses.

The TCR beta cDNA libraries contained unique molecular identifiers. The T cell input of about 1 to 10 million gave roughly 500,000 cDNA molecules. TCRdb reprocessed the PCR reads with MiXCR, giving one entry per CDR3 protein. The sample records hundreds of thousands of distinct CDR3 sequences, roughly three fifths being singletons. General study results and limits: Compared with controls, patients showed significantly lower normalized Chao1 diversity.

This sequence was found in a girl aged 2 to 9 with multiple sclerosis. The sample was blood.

CDR3 loop: CASSRREGNTEAFF. In DNA form, the CDR3 reads TGTGCCAGCAGCCGCAGGGAAGGGAACACTGAAGCTTTCTTT. The V call is TRBV7-8, the J call TRBJ1-1, with a weak D call TRBD1 (5 bases). CDR3 length: 14 amino acids. Trimming cost V 5 bases and J 1 base, with 11 bases left between them. Germline V CDR1 and CDR2: SGHVS, FQNEAQ.